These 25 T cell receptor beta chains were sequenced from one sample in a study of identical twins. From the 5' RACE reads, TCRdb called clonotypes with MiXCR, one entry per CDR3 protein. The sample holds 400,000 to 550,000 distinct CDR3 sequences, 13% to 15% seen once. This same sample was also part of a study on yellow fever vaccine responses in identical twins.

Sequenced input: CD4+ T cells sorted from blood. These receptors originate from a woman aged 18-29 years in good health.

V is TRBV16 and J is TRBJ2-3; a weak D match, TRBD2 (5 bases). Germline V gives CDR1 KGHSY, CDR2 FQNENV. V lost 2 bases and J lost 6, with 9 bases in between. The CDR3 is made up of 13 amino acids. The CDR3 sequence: CASSQLRGDTQYF. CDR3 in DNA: TGTGCCAGCAGCCAACTGCGAGGGGATACGCAGTATTTT.

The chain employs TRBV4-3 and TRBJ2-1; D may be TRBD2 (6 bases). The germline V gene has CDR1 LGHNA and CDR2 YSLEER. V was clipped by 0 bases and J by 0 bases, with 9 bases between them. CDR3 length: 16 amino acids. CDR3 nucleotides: TGCGCCAGCAGCCAAGATCTCGGGGGCTCCTACAATGAGCAGTTCTTC. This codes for CASSQDLGGSYNEQFF.

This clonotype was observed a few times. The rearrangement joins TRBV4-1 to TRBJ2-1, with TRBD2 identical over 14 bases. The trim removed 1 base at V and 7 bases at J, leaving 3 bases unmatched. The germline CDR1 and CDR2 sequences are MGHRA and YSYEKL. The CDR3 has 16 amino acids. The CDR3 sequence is CASSQGTSGGLNEQFF. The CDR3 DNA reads TGCGCCAGCAGCCAAGGGACTAGCGGGGGGCTAAATGAGCAGTTCTTC.

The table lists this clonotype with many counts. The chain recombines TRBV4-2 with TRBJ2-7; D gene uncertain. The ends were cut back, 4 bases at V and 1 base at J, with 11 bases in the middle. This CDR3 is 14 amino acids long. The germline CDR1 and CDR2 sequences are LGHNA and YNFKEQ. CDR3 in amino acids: CASSLRDWSYEQYF. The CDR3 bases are TGTGCCAGCAGCCTCCGAGACTGGTCCTACGAGCAGTACTTC.

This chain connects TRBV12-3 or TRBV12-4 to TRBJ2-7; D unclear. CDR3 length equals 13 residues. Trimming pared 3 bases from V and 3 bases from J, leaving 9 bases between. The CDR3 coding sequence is TGTGCCAGCAGTTTTTCCTTATACTACGAGCAGTACTTC. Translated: CASSFSLYYEQYF.

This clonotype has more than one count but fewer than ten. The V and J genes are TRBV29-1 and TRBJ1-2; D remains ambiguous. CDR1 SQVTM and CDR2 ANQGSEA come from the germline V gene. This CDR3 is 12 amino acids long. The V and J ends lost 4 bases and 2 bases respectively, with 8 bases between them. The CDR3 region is CSVVIQNYGYTF. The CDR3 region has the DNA TGCAGCGTTGTAATACAGAACTATGGCTACACCTTC.

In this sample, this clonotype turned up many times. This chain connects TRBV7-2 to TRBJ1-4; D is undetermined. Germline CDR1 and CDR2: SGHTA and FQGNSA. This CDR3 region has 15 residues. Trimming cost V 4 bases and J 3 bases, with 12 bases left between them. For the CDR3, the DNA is TGTGCCAGCAGCTACCAAGGGAGGTCTAATGAAAAACTGTTTTTT. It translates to CASSYQGRSNEKLFF.

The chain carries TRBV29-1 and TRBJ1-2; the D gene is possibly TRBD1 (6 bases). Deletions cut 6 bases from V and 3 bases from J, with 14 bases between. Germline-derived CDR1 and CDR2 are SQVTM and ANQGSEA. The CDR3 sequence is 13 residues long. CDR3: CSVPTGWDYGYTF. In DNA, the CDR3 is TGCAGCGTGCCTACAGGGTGGGACTATGGCTACACCTTC.

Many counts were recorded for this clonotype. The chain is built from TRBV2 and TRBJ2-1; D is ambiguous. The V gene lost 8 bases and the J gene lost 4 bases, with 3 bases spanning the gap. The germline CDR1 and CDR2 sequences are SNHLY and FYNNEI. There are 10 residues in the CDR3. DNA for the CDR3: TGTGCCAGCGGTTACAATGAGCAGTTCTTC. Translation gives CASGYNEQFF.

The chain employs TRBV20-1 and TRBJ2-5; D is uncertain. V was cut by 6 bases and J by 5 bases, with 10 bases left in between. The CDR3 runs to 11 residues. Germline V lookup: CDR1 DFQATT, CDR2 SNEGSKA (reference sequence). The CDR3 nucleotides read TGCAGTGCGTCTAGGACGGAGACCCAGTACTTC. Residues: CSASRTETQYF.

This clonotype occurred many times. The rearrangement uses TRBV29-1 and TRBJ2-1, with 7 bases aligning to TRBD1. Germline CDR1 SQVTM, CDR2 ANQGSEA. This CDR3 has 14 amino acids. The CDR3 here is CREQGRSAHNEQFF. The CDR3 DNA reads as TGCAGAGAACAGGGGCGCTCGGCTCACAATGAGCAGTTCTTC.

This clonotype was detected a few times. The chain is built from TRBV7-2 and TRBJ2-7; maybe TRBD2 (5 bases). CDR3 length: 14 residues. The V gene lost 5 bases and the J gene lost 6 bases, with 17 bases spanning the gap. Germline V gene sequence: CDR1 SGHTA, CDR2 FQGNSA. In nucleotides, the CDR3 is TGTGCCAGCAGCCCTCCGCGCGGGCCGTCCGAGCAGTACTTC. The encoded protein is CASSPPRGPSEQYF.

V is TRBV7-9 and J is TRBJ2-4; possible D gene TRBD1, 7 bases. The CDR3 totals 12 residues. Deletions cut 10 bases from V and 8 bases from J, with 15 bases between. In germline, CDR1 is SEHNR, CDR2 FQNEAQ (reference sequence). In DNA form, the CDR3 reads TGTGCCACGGACAGGAGGGAGGACATTCAGTACTTC. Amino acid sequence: CATDRREDIQYF. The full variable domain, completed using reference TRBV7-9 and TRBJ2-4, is DTGVSQNPRHKITKRGQNVTFRCDPISEHNRLYWYRQTLGQGPEFLTYFQNEAQLEKSRLLSDRFSAERPKGSFSTLEIQRTEQGDSAMYLCATDRREDIQYFGAGTRLSVL.

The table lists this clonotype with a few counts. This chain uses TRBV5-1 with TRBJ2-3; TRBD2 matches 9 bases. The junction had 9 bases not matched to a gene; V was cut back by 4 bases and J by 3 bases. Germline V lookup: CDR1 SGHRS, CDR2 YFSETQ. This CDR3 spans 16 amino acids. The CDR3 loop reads CASSPPGLALTDTQYF. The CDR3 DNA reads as TGCGCCAGCAGCCCTCCGGGACTAGCTTTAACAGATACGCAGTATTTT. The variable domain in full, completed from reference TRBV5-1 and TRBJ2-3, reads KAGVTQTPRYLIKTRGQQVTLSCSPISGHRSVSWYQQTPGQGLQFLFEYFSETQRNKGNFPGRFSGRQFSNSRSEMNVSTLELGDSALYLCASSPPGLALTDTQYFGPGTRLTVL.

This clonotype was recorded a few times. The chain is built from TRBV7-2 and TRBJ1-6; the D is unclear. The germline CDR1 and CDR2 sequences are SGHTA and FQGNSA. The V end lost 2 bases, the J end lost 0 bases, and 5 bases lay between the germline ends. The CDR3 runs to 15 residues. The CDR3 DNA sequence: TGTGCCAGCAGCTTACGTAGCTCCTATAATTCACCCCTCCACTTT. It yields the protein CASSLRSSYNSPLHF.

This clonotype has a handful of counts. CDR3 protein: CAWSVGSETQYF. The CDR3, as DNA: TGTGCCTGGAGTGTAGGGTCGGAGACCCAGTACTTC. V usage is TRBV30 and J usage is TRBJ2-5; D not certain. Germline lookup yields CDR1 GTSNPN and CDR2 SVGIG (reference sequence). There are 12 residues in the CDR3. V was pared by 0 bases and J by 5 bases, with 7 bases between. Combining the CDR3 with reference TRBV30 and TRBJ2-5 gives the whole variable domain SQTIHQWPATLVQPVGSPLSLECTVEGTSNPNLYWYRQAAGRGLQLLFYSVGIGQISSEVPQNLSASRPQDRQFILSSKKLLLSDSGFYLCAWSVGSETQYFGPGTRLLVL.

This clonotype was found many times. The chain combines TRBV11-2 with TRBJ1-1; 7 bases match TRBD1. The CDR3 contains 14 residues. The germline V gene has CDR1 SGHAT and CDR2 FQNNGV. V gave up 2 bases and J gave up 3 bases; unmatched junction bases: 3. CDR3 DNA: TGTGCCAGCAGCTTAAAGGGGGCTGACACTGAAGCTTTCTTT. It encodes CASSLKGADTEAFF.

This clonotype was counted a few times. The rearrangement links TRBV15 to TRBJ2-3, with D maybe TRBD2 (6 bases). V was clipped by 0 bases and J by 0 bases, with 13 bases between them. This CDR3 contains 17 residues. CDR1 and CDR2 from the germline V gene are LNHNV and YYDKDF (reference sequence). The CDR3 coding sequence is TGTGCCACCAGCAGAGATCGGAGGGCACCTAGCACAGATACGCAGTATTTT. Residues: CATSRDRRAPSTDTQYF.

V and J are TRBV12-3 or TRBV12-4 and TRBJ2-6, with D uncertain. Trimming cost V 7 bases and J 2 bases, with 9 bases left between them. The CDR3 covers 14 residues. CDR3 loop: CASTLFPGANVLTF. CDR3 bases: TGTGCCAGCACCCTATTCCCTGGGGCCAACGTCCTGACTTTC.

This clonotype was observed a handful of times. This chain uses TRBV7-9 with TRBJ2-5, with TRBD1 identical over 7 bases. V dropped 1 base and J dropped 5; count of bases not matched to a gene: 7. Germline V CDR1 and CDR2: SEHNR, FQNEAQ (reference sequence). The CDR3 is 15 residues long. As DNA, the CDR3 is TGTGCCAGCAGCTTAGGGGACAGTCTAGGGGAGACCCAGTACTTC. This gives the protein CASSLGDSLGETQYF. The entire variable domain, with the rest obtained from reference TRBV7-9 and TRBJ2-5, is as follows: DTGVSQNPRHKITKRGQNVTFRCDPISEHNRLYWYRQTLGQGPEFLTYFQNEAQLEKSRLLSDRFSAERPKGSFSTLEIQRTEQGDSAMYLCASSLGDSLGETQYFGPGTRLLVL.

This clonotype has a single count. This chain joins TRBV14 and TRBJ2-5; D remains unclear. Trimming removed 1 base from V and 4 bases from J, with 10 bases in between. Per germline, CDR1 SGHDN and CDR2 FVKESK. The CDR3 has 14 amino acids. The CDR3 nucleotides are TGTGCCAGCAGCCAAGTCCGCCTCTCAGAGACCCAGTACTTC. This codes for CASSQVRLSETQYF.

As DNA, the CDR3 is TGTGCCAGCAGCCCGGAACCCGTTGGGACCCAGTACTTC. Translated, it gives CASSPEPVGTQYF. The chain has TRBV5-6 and TRBJ2-5; D call uncertain. This CDR3 is built from 13 residues. The V gene's germline CDR1 is SGHDT and CDR2 YYEEEE. Trimming left V 4 bases short and J 7 bases short, with 14 bases between.

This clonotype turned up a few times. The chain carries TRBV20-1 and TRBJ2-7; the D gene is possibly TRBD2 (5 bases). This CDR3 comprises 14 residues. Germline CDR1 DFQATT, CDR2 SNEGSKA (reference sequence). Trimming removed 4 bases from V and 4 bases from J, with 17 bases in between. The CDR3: CSATQAAGGYEQYF. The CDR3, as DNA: TGCAGTGCTACTCAAGCGGCTGGCGGGTACGAGCAGTACTTC.

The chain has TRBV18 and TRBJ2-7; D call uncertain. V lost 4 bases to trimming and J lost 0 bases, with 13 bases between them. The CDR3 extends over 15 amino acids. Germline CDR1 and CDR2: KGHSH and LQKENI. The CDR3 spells CASSLKESHSYEQYF. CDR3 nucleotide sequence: TGTGCCAGCTCACTTAAGGAATCTCACTCCTACGAGCAGTACTTC.

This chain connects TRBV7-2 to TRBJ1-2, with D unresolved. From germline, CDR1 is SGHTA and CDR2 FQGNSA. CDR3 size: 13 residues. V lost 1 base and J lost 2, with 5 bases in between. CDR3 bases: TGTGCCAGCAGCTTAGGATTCAACTATGGCTACACCTTC. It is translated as CASSLGFNYGYTF.